The clone carrying this T cell receptor beta chain has at least ten counts. As yet, its antigen is unknown. Making use of molecular barcodes, quantitative 5'-RACE generated TCR beta libraries. TCRdb called the 5' RACE reads again in MiXCR, with one record for every CDR3 protein. The data show approximately 200,000 distinct CDR3 sequences, 13% seen once. This CDR3 is 12 amino acids long. The V end lost 7 bases, the J end lost 1 base, and 7 bases lay between the germline ends. This entry is derived from a study of CD8 T cells in ankylosing spondylitis. Findings and caveats of the study: Matched ankylosing spondylitis synovial fluid reportedly showed significant enrichment of disease-linked clones. About 8 highly homologous variants made up a TCR beta motif, and this motif appeared characteristic of ankylosing spondylitis blood.

The receptor comes from a male donor with ankylosing spondylitis or in good health (not recorded which). Sequenced sample: blood, either unsorted or a sorted T cell fraction (not recorded which). The chain recombines TRBV12-3 or TRBV12-4 with TRBJ1-1, with no clear D. CDR3 protein: CASTVGNTEAFF. DNA for the CDR3: TGTGCCAGCACGGTAGGGAACACTGAAGCTTTCTTT.